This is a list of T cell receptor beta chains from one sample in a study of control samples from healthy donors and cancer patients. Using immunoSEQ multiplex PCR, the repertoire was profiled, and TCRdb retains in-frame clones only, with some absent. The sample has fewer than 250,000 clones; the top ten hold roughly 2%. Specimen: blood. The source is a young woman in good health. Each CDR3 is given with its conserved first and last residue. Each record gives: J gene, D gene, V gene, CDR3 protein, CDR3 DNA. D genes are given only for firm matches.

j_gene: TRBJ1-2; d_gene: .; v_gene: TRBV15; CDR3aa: CATNPGEPYGYTF; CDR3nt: TGTGCCACCAACCCAGGAGAACCATATGGCTACACCTTC
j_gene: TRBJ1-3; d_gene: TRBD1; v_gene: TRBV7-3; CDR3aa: CASSPLRGTGPTIYF; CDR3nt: TGTGCCAGCAGCCCCCTCCGGGGGACAGGGCCCACCATATATTTT
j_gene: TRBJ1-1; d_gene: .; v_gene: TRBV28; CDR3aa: CASSLPIGANTEAFF; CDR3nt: TGTGCCAGCAGTCTCCCCATCGGGGCAAACACTGAAGCTTTCTTT
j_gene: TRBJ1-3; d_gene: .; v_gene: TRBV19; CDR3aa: CASSMAGNTIYF; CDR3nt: TGTGCCAGTAGTATGGCTGGAAACACCATATATTTT
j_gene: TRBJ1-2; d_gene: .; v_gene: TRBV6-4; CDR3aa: CASSDRSGARDGYTF; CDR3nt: TGTGCCAGCAGTGACCGGTCGGGGGCGCGGGATGGCTACACCTTC
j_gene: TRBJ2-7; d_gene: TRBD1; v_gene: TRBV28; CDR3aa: CATTDRGPYEQYF; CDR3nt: TGTGCCACCACGGACAGGGGACCCTACGAGCAGTACTTC
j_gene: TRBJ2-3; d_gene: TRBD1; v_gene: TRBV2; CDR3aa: CASSDRETDTQYF; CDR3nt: TGTGCCAGCAGCGACAGGGAGACGGATACGCAGTATTTT
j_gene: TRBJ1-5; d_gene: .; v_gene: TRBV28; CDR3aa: CASNNNQPQHF; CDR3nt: TGTGCCAGCAACAATAATCAGCCCCAGCATTTT
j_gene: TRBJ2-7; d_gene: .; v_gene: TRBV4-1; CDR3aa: CASSPNFYEQYF; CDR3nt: TGCGCCAGCAGCCCCAACTTCTACGAGCAGTACTTC
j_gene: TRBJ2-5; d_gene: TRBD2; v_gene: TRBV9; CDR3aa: CASSVEGGQAFQETQYF; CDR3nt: TGTGCCAGCAGCGTAGAGGGAGGGCAGGCCTTCCAAGAGACCCAGTACTTC
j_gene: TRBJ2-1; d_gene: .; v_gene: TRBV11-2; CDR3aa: CASSPGLYRNEQFF; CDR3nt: TGTGCCAGCTCCCCTGGACTGTACCGCAATGAGCAGTTCTTC
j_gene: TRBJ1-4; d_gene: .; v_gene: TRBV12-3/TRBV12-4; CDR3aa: CASSPTGVSAGYF; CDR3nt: TGTGCCAGCAGCCCGACCGGGGTATCGGCAGGTTATTTT
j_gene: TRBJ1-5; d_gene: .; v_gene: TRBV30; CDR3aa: CAWTGGINQPQHF; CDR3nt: TGTGCCTGGACCGGAGGGATAAATCAGCCCCAGCATTTT
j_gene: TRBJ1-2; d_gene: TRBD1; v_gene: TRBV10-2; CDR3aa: CARSDRGSRGYTF; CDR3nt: TGCGCCAGAAGCGACAGGGGGTCGAGGGGCTACACCTTC
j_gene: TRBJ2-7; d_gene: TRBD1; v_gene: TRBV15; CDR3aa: CATSRVGQTYSYEQYF; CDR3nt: TGTGCCACCAGCAGAGTGGGACAGACCTACTCCTACGAGCAGTACTTC
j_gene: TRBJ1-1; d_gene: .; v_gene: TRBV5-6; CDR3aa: CASSLGSGWTEAFF; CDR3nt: TGTGCCAGCAGCTTGGGGTCAGGGTGGACTGAAGCTTTCTTT
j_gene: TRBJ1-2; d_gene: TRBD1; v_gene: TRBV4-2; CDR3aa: CASSPQGTNYGYTF; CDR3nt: TGTGCCAGCAGCCCACAGGGGACTAACTATGGCTACACCTTC
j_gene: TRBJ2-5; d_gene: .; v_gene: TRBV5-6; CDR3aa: CASSVLTETQYF; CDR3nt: TGTGCCAGCAGCGTCTTGACGGAGACCCAGTACTTC
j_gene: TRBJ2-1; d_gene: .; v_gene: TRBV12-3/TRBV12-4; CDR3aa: CASGPGGGNEQFF; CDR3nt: TGTGCCAGCGGCCCGGGGGGCGGGAATGAGCAGTTCTTC
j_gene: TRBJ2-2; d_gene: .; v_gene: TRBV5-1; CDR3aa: CASSGGVPANTGELFF; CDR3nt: TGCGCCAGCAGCGGCGGGGTCCCCGCGAACACCGGGGAGCTGTTTTTT
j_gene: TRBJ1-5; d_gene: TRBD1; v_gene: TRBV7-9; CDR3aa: CASSLGNQGAQPQHF; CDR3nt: TGTGCCAGCAGCTTAGGAAATCAGGGGGCCCAGCCCCAGCATTTT
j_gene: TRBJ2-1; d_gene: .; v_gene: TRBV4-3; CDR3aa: CASSQGVNDEQFF; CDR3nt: TGCGCCAGCAGCCAAGGGGTCAACGATGAGCAGTTCTTC